The following is a T cell receptor beta chain sequence with its context. The target antigen is unknown. This record comes from a study of shared clonotypes between healthy human individuals. Regarding the study as a whole: Tissues were not sampled, only blood, and their repertoires likely differ. Generation probability values for non-shared clonotypes were lower than those for clonotypes shared by all four donors. Inspection by rarefaction showed sorted-subset sequencing to be incomplete despite large depth.

The CDR3 has 15 amino acids. CDR1 and CDR2 (germline): SGHNT, YYREEE (reference sequence). The V and J ends lost 3 bases and 5 bases, in that order; junction bases with no gene match: 7. Assay: immunoSEQ multiplex PCR; the TCRdb copy retains only in-frame clones and omits some. The repertoire holds 2.3 million or so clones, 85% to 95% seen once, with around 0.4% in the top ten. The receptor's source is a man aged 18 to 35 in good health. Some clones in this sample may be carry-over from other donors' samples. This sequence joins TRBV5-4 and TRBJ2-5, with 10 bases lining up with TRBD2. Sequencing was performed on naive CD4+ T cells from PBMCs. Subset meaning: CD45RA+ positively selected. The CDR3 DNA follows: TGTGCCAGCAGCTCACAGCGGGGGGGACGGGAGACCCAGTACTTC. The encoded protein is CASSSQRGGRETQYF.